The clone carrying this TCR beta chain has at least ten counts. The target antigen is unknown. These data come from a study of blood T cells in healthy people across ages. Study observations and caveats: Diversity of TCR beta correlated strongly with naive T cell percentage. Compared with aged donors, long-lived donors showed fewer expanded clones, suggesting selection.

A second PCR, run for about 6 to 12 cycles, used a sample-barcoded 5' primer plus a J-beta primer mix. TCRdb called the 5' RACE reads again in MiXCR, with one record for every CDR3 protein. The repertoire includes hundreds of thousands of distinct CDR3 sequences, around 46% of them detected once, and 13% sits in the top ten. Trimming stripped 1 base from V and 4 bases from J, with 11 bases between. Per the germline V gene, CDR1 is SEHNR and CDR2 is FQNEAQ (reference sequence). The length of the CDR3 is 15 residues. The TCR originated in a man younger than 40 in good health. The material sequenced was blood. V and J are TRBV7-9 and TRBJ2-1, with a weak D call TRBD2 (6 bases). CDR3 DNA: TGTGCCAGCAGCTTAGACGGGGGTGTTTACAATGAGCAGTTCTTC. Amino acid sequence: CASSLDGGVYNEQFF.